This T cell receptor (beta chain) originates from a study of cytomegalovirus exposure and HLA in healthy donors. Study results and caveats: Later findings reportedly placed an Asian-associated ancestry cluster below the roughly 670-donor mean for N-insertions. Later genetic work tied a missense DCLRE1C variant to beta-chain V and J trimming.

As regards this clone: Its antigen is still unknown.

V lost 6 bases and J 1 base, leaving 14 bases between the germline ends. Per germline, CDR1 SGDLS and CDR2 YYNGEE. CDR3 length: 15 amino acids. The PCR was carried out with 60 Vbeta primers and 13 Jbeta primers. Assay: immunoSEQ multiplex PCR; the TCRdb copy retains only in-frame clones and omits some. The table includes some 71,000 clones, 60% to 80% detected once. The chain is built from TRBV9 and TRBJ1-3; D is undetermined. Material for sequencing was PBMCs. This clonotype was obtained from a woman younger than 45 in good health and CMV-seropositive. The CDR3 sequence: CASTPGAESGNTIYF. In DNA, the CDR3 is TGTGCCAGCACCCCGGGAGCCGAGTCTGGAAACACCATATATTTT.